This T cell receptor (beta chain) was observed in a study of shared clonotypes between healthy human individuals (dated by TCRdb to 2019 to 2021). With regard to the full study: The cohort comprised two women and a few men aged 18 to 49 years. The study deeply sequenced blood TCR repertoires of roughly five healthy adults to estimate repertoire size and the extent of clonotype sharing between individuals. Each donor's leukapheresis produced roughly between roughly 0.94 and 9.5 billion PBMCs. Per donor, three plates each were used for CD4 naive and CD4 memory, two for CD8 naive, and one for CD8 memory. Libraries were prepared and TCR repertoires were sequenced by different laboratories using diverse techniques, in order to increase sequencing depth and limit assay-specific biases.

The research as a whole found: Sampling was limited to blood, and TCR repertoires in tissue likely differ from TCR repertoires in blood. Sharing across several donors was observed for about 5% of naive CD4, about 4% of naive CD8, 2% to 2.5% of memory CD4, and around 0.42% of memory CD8 clonotypes. Estimated clonotype richness was generally larger for naive than for memory subsets. The genetic and exposure-history diversity represented was limited by the small number of donors. Clonotypes shared by all four sorted-subset donors showed higher generation probabilities than non-shared clonotypes. Pairwise subsampling led to the expectation that sequencing depth would affect the degree of clonotype sharing among donors. Even with the large sequencing depth, rarefaction of the sorted-subset datasets indicated that sequencing was incomplete.

Using the deep immunoSEQ assay, TCR CDR3 regions were amplified from genomic DNA by multiplex PCR. Genomic DNA extracted from each cell subset was distributed evenly over all wells of several immunoSEQ 96-well plates, and each plate served as one replicate. Each replicate PCR for sorted subsets received about 200 ng genomic DNA, equal to about 30,000 T cell genomes. The purified libraries were quantified using a Qubit 3.0 fluorometer, sized with a Bioanalyzer 2100, and then quantified again using the KAPA Library Quantification kit. Every immunoSEQ 96-well plate was sequenced on a dedicated single-read 150-cycle Illumina NextSeq 550 flow cell. The source study handled its data this way. The immunoSEQ output contained only junctional sequences without quality scores, so filtering could not match that applied to full-length reads. Sequences were annotated with PyIR, a Python wrapper for IgBLAST v1.9, using IMGT germline references to assign V/J genes and CDR3. Reads were filtered out if the reads had weak V/J assignments (E-value above 1e-6), no CDR3, stop codons, out-of-frame junctions, or ambiguous translated residues. V3J clonotypes were defined as sequences sharing an identical inferred V gene, J gene, and CDR3 amino acid sequence. To compute the percentage overlap between repertoires, the number of shared unique clonotypes was divided by the size of the smaller repertoire. Richness of each repertoire was evaluated using RTK rarefaction, the Chao1 estimator, and Recon v2.1 estimates of unobserved clonotypes. For all TCRbeta clonotypes obtained by the gDNA method from a handful of donors, generation probabilities were computed with OLGA. In TCRdb, the immuneACCESS table is reduced to in-frame sequences with V and J assigned. These tables do not hold every clone; where another copy was compared, an unresolved V gene accounts for under half, and the others remain unexplained. V and J calls and clone size are given by that table; D and trimming were obtained from the DNA. Across this sample there are hundreds of thousands of clones, with around 67% seen only once. Together, the top ten hold approximately 10% of the sample.

As for this clone: Its antigen is unknown. Base quality data are lacking; no much larger clone is found one base away.

Healthy HIV-negative adults with no recently reported acute infections or vaccinations were included as donors. Only Caucasian adults living in Nashville, Tennessee, USA were represented among the donors. CD4+ T cells were enriched by magnetic negative selection, after which naive cells were positively selected on CD45RA and the negative fraction was taken as the memory subset. Blood was collected by leukapheresis, and PBMCs were isolated by Ficoll-Histopaque density gradient centrifugation and then cryopreserved in liquid nitrogen vapor phase. Analytical flow cytometry was used to check the purity and quantity of each magnetically sorted T cell population. Genomic DNA was isolated from every sorted fraction and measured by UV absorbance on a Nanodrop 2000c. At the junction V is shortened by 2 bases and J by 0 bases; bases outside the gene matches: 1. The germline V gene yields MNHNS for CDR1 and SASEGT for CDR2. Including cysteine and phenylalanine, the CDR3 has 15 amino acids. The read is trimmed to its CDR3 DNA, 45 bases read in frame from base 1.

Recombination linked TRBV6-1 to TRBJ2-1; 7 bases in between match TRBD1. The TCR originated in a man aged 25-45 years in good health. The specimen sequenced was memory CD4+ T cells sorted from blood. Sample cell subset or site, as interpreted from the label and publication: CD45RA-negative fraction. The DNA sequence follows: TGTGCCAGCAGTGAATGGGACAGCTCCTACAATGAGCAGTTCTTC. This encodes CASSEWDSSYNEQFF.